The 5 T cell receptor beta chains listed next were all sequenced from one sample in a study of blood T cell repertoires in COVID-19. TCRdb's table, derived via immunoSEQ multiplex PCR, lists solely in-frame clones and lacks some. This sample has roughly 190,000 clones; approximately 81% occur once, and the top ten carry approximately 19%. The source material was peripheral blood. The receptors originated from a human donor in a cohort sampled during active COVID-19.

The chain carries TRBV5-1 and TRBJ2-1, with D tentatively TRBD1 (7 bases). The CDR3 length is 18 residues. V lost 0 bases, J lost 7 bases, and 23 bases lay in between. Germline V gene data show CDR1 as SGHRS and CDR2 as YFSETQ. Here the CDR3 DNA reads TGCGCCAGCAGCTTGGCCAGGACAGGCTTTATAGGGGGGAATGAGCAGTTCTTC. Its protein is CASSLARTGFIGGNEQFF.

This clone is a singleton in its sample. The chain joins TRBV2 to TRBJ2-2, with D tentatively TRBD1 (5 bases). Germline V gene lookup returns CDR1 SNHLY and CDR2 FYNNEI. V lost 10 bases and J lost 3, with 15 bases in between. The length of the CDR3 is 14 residues. As DNA, the CDR3 is TGTGCCACCCAGGGTGTGAGCGACACCGGGGAGCTGTTTTTT. The encoded protein is CATQGVSDTGELFF.

This chain connects TRBV5-1 to TRBJ2-7; maybe TRBD1 (5 bases). The V gene lost 1 base and the J gene lost 3 bases, with 14 bases spanning the gap. The germline V gene encodes CDR1 SGHRS and CDR2 YFSETQ. The CDR3 has 15 amino acids. CDR3 residues: CASSLSGLSGYEQYF. The CDR3 DNA is TGCGCCAGCAGCTTGTCAGGGTTATCTGGCTACGAGCAGTACTTC. Variable domain in full (rest from reference TRBV5-1 and TRBJ2-7): KAGVTQTPRYLIKTRGQQVTLSCSPISGHRSVSWYQQTPGQGLQFLFEYFSETQRNKGNFPGRFSGRQFSNSRSEMNVSTLELGDSALYLCASSLSGLSGYEQYFGPGTRLTVT.

This sequence joins TRBV9 and TRBJ2-1; TRBD2 matches at 11 bases. This CDR3 is built from 16 residues. The junction had 9 bases not matched to a gene; V was cut back by 4 bases and J by 6 bases. CDR1 is SGDLS and CDR2 is YYNGEE in the germline V gene. The CDR3 loop reads CASSRILAGVGNEQFF. In DNA form, the CDR3 reads TGTGCCAGCAGCCGCATACTAGCGGGAGTGGGCAATGAGCAGTTCTTC.

The V and J genes are TRBV18 and TRBJ1-2; D call uncertain. V shed 5 bases and J shed 3 bases, with 19 bases lying between them. Germline V CDR1 and CDR2: KGHSH, LQKENI. The CDR3 runs 16 residues. CDR3 in DNA: TGTGCCAGCTCAAAACGGGGAGAGCGGTCGGACTATGGCTACACCTTC. Amino acid sequence: CASSKRGERSDYGYTF.